Presented here are 8 T cell receptor beta chains from one specimen sequenced in a study of cytomegalovirus exposure and HLA in healthy donors. Primers for the PCR totalled 60 Vbeta and 13 Jbeta. TCRdb's copy holds only in-frame clones and misses some; the assay was immunoSEQ multiplex PCR. This table holds 150,000 to 200,000 clones, roughly 70% found once. Sequenced material: PBMCs. Source of these receptors: a man between 40 and 49 years old in good health and CMV-seropositive.

This clone appeared once. This chain joins TRBV30 and TRBJ1-2; possible D gene TRBD1, 6 bases. Germline V gene lookup returns CDR1 GTSNPN and CDR2 SVGIG (reference sequence). V was clipped by 3 bases and J by 2 bases, with 10 bases between them. The CDR3 is 13 amino acids. The CDR3 loop is CAWSPTGNYGYTF. CDR3 coding DNA: TGTGCCTGGAGCCCGACAGGCAACTATGGCTACACCTTC.

The chain joins TRBV7-8 to TRBJ2-7; 10 bases fit TRBD2. Unmatched junction bases numbered 11, after V lost 5 bases and J lost 7 bases. Germline V CDR1 and CDR2: SGHVS, FQNEAQ. The CDR3 sequence is 15 residues long. Here the CDR3 reads CASSPTFSGGREQYF. DNA for the CDR3: TGTGCCAGCAGCCCCACTTTTAGCGGGGGGAGGGAGCAGTACTTC.

The rearrangement uses TRBV6-6 and TRBJ1-1; D gene uncertain. Between the trimmed V and J ends, which lost 6 bases and 4 bases, there was a span of 9 bases. Germline assignment: CDR1 MNHNY and CDR2 SVGAGI (reference sequence). This CDR3 region has 12 residues. The CDR3 coding sequence is TGTGCCAGCAGGATCCCGGGCACTGAAGCTTTCTTT. Its translation: CASRIPGTEAFF.

V and J are TRBV6-5 and TRBJ2-1; TRBD2 agrees at 8 bases. The junction had 4 bases not matched to a gene; V was cut back by 2 bases and J by 4 bases. The CDR3 consists of 15 residues. CDR1 and CDR2 from the germline V gene are MNHEY and SVGAGI. CDR3 sequence: CASSYEASGYNEQFF. The CDR3 DNA follows: TGTGCCAGCAGTTACGAGGCTAGCGGGTACAATGAGCAGTTCTTC.

CDR3 bases: TGCGCCAGCAGCCCCCGGGACAGGGGGCGTTTCATGAACGAGCAGTACTTC. The encoded protein is CASSPRDRGRFMNEQYF. The chain employs TRBV10-2 and TRBJ2-5, with 12 bases aligning to TRBD1. With the DNA end fitting TRBJ2-7 better, the J assignment may be wrong. The CDR3 extends over 17 amino acids. Germline CDR1 reads WSHSY; CDR2 reads SAAADI.

V and J are TRBV9 and TRBJ2-3, with 8 bases lining up with TRBD2. The CDR3 totals 15 residues. Germline CDR1 is SGDLS and CDR2 is YYNGEE. The junction had 3 bases not matched to a gene; V was cut back by 2 bases and J by 1 base. Here the CDR3 reads CASSVLTSGTDTQYF. In DNA form, the CDR3 reads TGTGCCAGCAGCGTCCTGACTAGCGGCACAGATACGCAGTATTTT.

On this clone: The CDR3 ends on some other residue instead of the conserved phenylalanine or tryptophan, so this is likely a read error. The V and J genes are TRBV6-5 and TRBJ1-6, with TRBD1 matching 9 bases. V was clipped by 2 bases and J by 9 bases; unmatched bases: 8. Germline CDR1 and CDR2: MNHEY and SVGAGI. The CDR3 covers 16 residues. The CDR3 spells CASSYGPTGGGSPLHL. The CDR3 nucleotides are TGTGCCAGCAGTTACGGACCGACAGGGGGTGGTTCACCCCTCCACTTG.

The chain links TRBV11-3 to TRBJ2-5; 8 nucleotides match TRBD2. Per the germline V gene, CDR1 is SGHNT and CDR2 is YENEEA. This CDR3 contains 15 residues. V shed 4 bases and J 2 bases; nucleotides not matched to a gene: 6. In DNA form, the CDR3 reads TGTGCCAGCAGCTGGGGCGGGGGGACTCAAGAGACCCAGTACTTC. It yields the protein CASSWGGGTQETQYF.